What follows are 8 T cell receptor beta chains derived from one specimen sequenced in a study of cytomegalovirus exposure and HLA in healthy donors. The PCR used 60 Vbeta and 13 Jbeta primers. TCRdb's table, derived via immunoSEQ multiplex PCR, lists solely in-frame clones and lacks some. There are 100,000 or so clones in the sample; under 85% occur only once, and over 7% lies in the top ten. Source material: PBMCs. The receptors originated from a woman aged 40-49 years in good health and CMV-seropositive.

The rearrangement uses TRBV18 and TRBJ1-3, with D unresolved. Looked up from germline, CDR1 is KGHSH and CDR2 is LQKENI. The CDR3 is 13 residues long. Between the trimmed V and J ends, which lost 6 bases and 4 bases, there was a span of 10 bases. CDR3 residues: CASSLAGGNTIYF. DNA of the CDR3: TGTGCCAGCTCGCTAGCCGGCGGAAACACCATATATTTT.

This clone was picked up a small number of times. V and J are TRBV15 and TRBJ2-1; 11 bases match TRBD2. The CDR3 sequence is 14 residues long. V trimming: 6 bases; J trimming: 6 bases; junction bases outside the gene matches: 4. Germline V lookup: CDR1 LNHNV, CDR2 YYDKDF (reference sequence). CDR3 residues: CATRGTSGFNEQFF. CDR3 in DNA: TGTGCCACCAGAGGGACTAGCGGCTTCAATGAGCAGTTCTTC.

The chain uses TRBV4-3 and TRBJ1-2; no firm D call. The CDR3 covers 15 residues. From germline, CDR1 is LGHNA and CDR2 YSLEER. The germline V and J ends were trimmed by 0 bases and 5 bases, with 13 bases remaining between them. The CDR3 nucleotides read TGCGCCAGCAGCCAAGAAGCTACGGGTAGTTATGGCTACACCTTC. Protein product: CASSQEATGSYGYTF.

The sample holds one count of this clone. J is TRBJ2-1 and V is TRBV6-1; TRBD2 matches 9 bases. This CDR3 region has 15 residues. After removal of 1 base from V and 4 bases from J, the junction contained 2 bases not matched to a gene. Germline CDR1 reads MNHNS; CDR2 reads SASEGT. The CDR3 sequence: CASSEGAGGYNEQFF. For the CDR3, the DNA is TGTGCCAGCAGTGAAGGTGCGGGAGGGTACAATGAGCAGTTCTTC.

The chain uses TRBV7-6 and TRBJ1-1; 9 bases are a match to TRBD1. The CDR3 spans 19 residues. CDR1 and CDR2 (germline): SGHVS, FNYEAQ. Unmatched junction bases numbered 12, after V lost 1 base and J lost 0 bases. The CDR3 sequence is CASSLGGLQGAYMNTEAFF. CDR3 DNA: TGTGCCAGCAGCTTAGGAGGACTACAGGGGGCGTACATGAACACTGAAGCTTTCTTT. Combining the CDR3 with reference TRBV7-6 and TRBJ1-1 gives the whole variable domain GAGVSQSPRYKVTKRGQDVALRCDPISGHVSLYWYRQALGQGPEFLTYFNYEAQQDKSGLPNDRFSAERPEGSISTLTIQRTEQRDSAMYRCASSLGGLQGAYMNTEAFFGQGTRLTVV.

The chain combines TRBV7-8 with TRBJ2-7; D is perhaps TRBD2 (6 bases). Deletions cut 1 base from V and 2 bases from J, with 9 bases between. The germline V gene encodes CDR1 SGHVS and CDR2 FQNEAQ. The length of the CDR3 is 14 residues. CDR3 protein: CASSLGRRAYEQYF. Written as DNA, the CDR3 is TGTGCCAGCAGCTTAGGGCGGAGGGCCTACGAGCAGTACTTC.

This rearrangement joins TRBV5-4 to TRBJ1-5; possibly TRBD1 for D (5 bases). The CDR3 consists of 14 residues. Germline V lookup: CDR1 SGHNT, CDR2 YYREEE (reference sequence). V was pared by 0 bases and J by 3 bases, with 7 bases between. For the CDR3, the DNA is TGTGCCAGCAGCTTGGGTGGGGCCAATCAGCCCCAGCATTTT. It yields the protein CASSLGGANQPQHF.

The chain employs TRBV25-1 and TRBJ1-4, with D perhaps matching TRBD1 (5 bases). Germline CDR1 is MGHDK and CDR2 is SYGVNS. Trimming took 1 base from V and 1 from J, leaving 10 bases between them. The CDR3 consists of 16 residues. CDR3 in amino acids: CASSELRRGTNEKLFF. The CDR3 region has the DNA TGTGCCAGCAGTGAATTACGGAGGGGAACTAATGAAAAACTGTTTTTT. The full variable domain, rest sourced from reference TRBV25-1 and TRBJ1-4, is EADIYQTPRYLVIGTGKKITLECSQTMGHDKMYWYQQDPGMELHLIHYSYGVNSTEKGDLSSESTVSRIRTEHFPLTLESARPSHTSQYLCASSELRRGTNEKLFFGSGTQLSVL.